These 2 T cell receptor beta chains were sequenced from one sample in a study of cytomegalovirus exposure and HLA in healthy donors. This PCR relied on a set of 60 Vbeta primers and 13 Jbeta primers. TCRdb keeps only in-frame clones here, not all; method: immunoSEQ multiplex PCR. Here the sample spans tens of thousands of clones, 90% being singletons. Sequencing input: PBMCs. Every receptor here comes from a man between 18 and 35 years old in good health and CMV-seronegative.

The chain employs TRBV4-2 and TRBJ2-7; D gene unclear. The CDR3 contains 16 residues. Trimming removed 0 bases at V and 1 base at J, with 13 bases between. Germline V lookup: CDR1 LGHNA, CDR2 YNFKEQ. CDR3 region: CASSQELEGGSYEQYF. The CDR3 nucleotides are TGTGCCAGCAGCCAAGAATTGGAAGGCGGATCCTACGAGCAGTACTTC.

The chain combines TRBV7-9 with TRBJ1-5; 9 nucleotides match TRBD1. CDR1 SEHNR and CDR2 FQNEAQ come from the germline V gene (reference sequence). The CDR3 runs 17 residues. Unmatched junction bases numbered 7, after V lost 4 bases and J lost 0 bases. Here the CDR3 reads CASSSLTGGNSNQPQHF. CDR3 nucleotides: TGTGCCAGCAGCTCTCTTACAGGGGGCAATAGCAATCAGCCCCAGCATTTT.